Below are 21 T cell receptor beta chains sequenced from a single sample in a study of spatial heterogeneity in lung cancer (dated by TCRdb to about 2019). No antigen has been identified for these receptors. The method behind the library was 5' RACE. The listed sequencing device is NextSeq 500. Through fastp at Q25 and MiXCR, TCRdb rebuilt clones from the public reads, retaining in-frame beta chains. Entries are consolidated by CDR3 protein sequence, retaining the most common genes and DNA. For this sample there are around 8,100 distinct CDR3 sequences; approximately 12% appear just once. The ten largest make up roughly 11% of the sample. This specimen's time point label, per the study, means: sample taken at primary tumor resection. The full study reports these points: The number of expanded intratumoral alpha and beta TCRs correlated with the tumor nonsynonymous mutation count.

Sequencing was performed on lung tumor tissue, taken at surgery. These receptors originate from a male donor with early-stage non-small cell lung cancer.

This clonotype was seen a handful of times. This beta chain slipped into a library made for alpha chains as a stray read, so its size is not meaningful. This rearrangement joins TRBV12-3 or TRBV12-4 to TRBJ2-1; 9 nucleotides align to TRBD1. CDR3 size: 16 residues. Germline trimming cut 5 bases from V and 4 bases from J; bases unmatched to any gene: 9. The CDR3 nucleotides are TGTGCCAGCAGTGATCCGGGACAGGGCCGGTACAATGAGCAGTTCTTC. It translates to CASSDPGQGRYNEQFF.

This clonotype was observed many times. With the library built for alpha chains, this beta chain is off target and its frequency is not meaningful. The CDR3 region is CASSYDQGLTNEQFF. The DNA of the CDR3 is TGTGCCAGCAGTTACGATCAGGGGCTAACGAATGAGCAGTTCTTC. The rearrangement uses TRBV6-5 and TRBJ2-1; D possibly corresponds to TRBD1 (6 bases). Germline V gene lookup returns CDR1 MNHEY and CDR2 SVGAGI. V was clipped by 2 bases and J by 7 bases, with 15 bases between them. There are 15 residues in the CDR3.

This clonotype was observed at least ten times. As an off-target read in a library built for alpha chains, this beta chain has a frequency of little significance. The rearrangement links TRBV19 to TRBJ2-5, with 15 bases identical to TRBD2. V lost 5 bases to trimming and J lost 6 bases; unmatched junction nucleotides: 4. From germline, CDR1 is LNHDA and CDR2 SQIVND (reference sequence). The CDR3 has 15 amino acids. The CDR3 sequence: CASSPGLAGGKTQYF. The CDR3 DNA sequence: TGTGCCAGTAGTCCGGGACTAGCGGGAGGAAAGACCCAGTACTTC.

This clonotype was detected many times. The library was built for alpha chains, so this beta chain is an off-target read and its size means little. The V gene is TRBV10-3, the J gene TRBJ1-2; D remains ambiguous. The V and J ends lost 3 bases and 2 bases respectively, with 4 bases between them. Germline CDR1 reads ENHRY; CDR2 reads SYGVKD. This CDR3 has 12 amino acids. CDR3 bases: TGTGCCATCAGTGATTTGAACTATGGCTACACCTTC. It codes for CAISDLNYGYTF.

This clonotype was recorded at least ten times. Within a library made for alpha chains, this beta chain is off target, and its count is uninformative. The DNA for the CDR3 is TGTGCCAGCAGTCCCGCCGAGCAGAGTGAGCAGTTCTTC. Amino acids: CASSPAEQSEQFF. V gene TRBV28 combines with J gene TRBJ2-1; D gene unclear. The germline V gene encodes CDR1 MDHEN and CDR2 SYDVKM. The CDR3 is 13 amino acids. V was trimmed by 5 bases and J by 9 bases, leaving 14 bases between them.

As to this clonotype: Being one base from a much bigger clone, this may be a read error. With the library built for alpha chains, this beta chain is off target and its frequency is not meaningful. The J gene is TRBJ1-2, the V gene TRBV29-1, with D possibly matching TRBD1 (5 bases). The CDR3 contains 12 residues. The V end was cut by 7 bases, the J end by 6 bases, with 15 bases between. Germline-derived CDR1 and CDR2 are SQVTM and ANQGSEA. The CDR3 here is CSDVGVADGYTF. CDR3 DNA: TGCAGCGATGTAGGGGTAGCGGATGGCTACACCTTC.

Ten or more counts support this clonotype. This beta chain turned up in a library designed for alpha chains; as an off-target read, its abundance says little. V is TRBV10-3 and J is TRBJ2-7; 9 positions match TRBD1. The CDR3 runs 13 residues. CDR1 and CDR2 (germline): ENHRY, SYGVKD. Trimming cost V 7 bases and J 4 bases; bases outside gene matches: 5. CDR3 bases: TGTGCCATCATTCCGGGACAGGGTTACGAGCAGTACTTC. Translation gives CAIIPGQGYEQYF.

This clonotype ranks as medium-sized. Since it is a stray read in a library aimed at alpha chains, this beta chain has a size that is not meaningful. The chain uses TRBV20-1 and TRBJ2-7, with D possibly TRBD2 on 6 matching bases. The CDR3 totals 14 residues. Trimming cost V 6 bases and J 3 bases, with 18 bases left between them. Germline V CDR1 and CDR2: DFQATT, SNEGSKA (reference sequence). The DNA for the CDR3 is TGCAGTGCACGGGACTTGGACCCCCACTACGAGCAGTACTTC. Encoded protein: CSARDLDPHYEQYF.

In this sample, this clonotype turned up many times. The library was prepared for alpha chains; this beta chain is a stray read, so its frequency means little. The chain combines TRBV7-6 with TRBJ2-7, with D perhaps matching TRBD2 (5 bases). Germline V gene data show CDR1 as SGHVS and CDR2 as FNYEAQ. V lost 5 bases, J lost 2 bases, and 10 bases lay in between. CDR3 length equals 13 residues. For the CDR3, the DNA is TGTGCCAGCAGCGCAGGCGGGCCCTACGAGCAGTACTTC. Its protein is CASSAGGPYEQYF.

Remarks on this clonotype: A library made for alpha chains picked up this beta chain off target, so its size means little. The V call is TRBV10-3, the J call TRBJ2-3; no clear D. Germline-derived CDR1 and CDR2 are ENHRY and SYGVKD. The length of the CDR3 is 18 residues. V was cut by 6 bases and J by 1 base, with 23 bases left in between. The CDR3, as DNA: TGTGCCATCAGCGCCGGGCTGCCTGCCTCGTGGGGCACAGATACGCAGTATTTT. It encodes CAISAGLPASWGTDTQYF.

There are many counts of this clonotype. Being off target in a library aimed at alpha chains, this beta chain has a size of little meaning. This chain connects TRBV15 to TRBJ2-7; TRBD1 is a possible D gene (6 bases). The ends were cut back, 2 bases at V and 3 bases at J, with 17 bases in the middle. The germline V gene encodes CDR1 LNHNV and CDR2 YYDKDF (reference sequence). The CDR3 consists of 16 residues. CDR3 loop: CATSRNRDTTIYEQYF. The DNA for the CDR3 is TGTGCCACCAGCAGAAACAGGGACACGACGATCTACGAGCAGTACTTC.

As for this clonotype: This beta chain came through as a stray read in a library set up for alpha chains, and its size says little. V is TRBV18 and J is TRBJ2-3; D call uncertain. Germline CDR1 and CDR2: KGHSH and LQKENI. The CDR3 spans 12 residues. Trimming took off 2 bases at V and 2 bases at J, with 2 bases between the two ends. CDR3 in DNA: TGTGCCAGCTCACCATCCACAGATACGCAGTATTTT. It specifies CASSPSTDTQYF. The whole variable domain, filled in from reference TRBV18 and TRBJ2-3, reads NAGVMQNPRHLVRRRGQEARLRCSPMKGHSHVYWYRQLPEEGLKFMVYLQKENIIDESGMPKERFSAEFPKEGPSILRIQQVVRGDSAAYFCASSPSTDTQYFGPGTRLTVL.

This clonotype was counted many times. This beta chain is off target for a library built for alpha chains, so its abundance means little. This chain uses TRBV29-1 with TRBJ1-3; no reliable D call. Germline V gene sequence: CDR1 SQVTM, CDR2 ANQGSEA. Trimming took off 7 bases at V and 0 bases at J, with 13 bases between the two ends. The CDR3 covers 14 residues. CDR3 amino acids: CSAEDNYSGNTIYF. CDR3 DNA sequence: TGCAGCGCCGAAGACAACTACTCTGGAAACACCATATATTTT.

Worth noting for this clonotype: This beta chain is an off-target read within a library intended for alpha chains, so its frequency means little. The chain couples TRBV27 to TRBJ1-5; TRBD1 matches 10 bases. V was pared by 7 bases and J by 8 bases, with 14 bases of the junction left unmatched. The CDR3 totals 16 residues. Germline values: CDR1 MNHEY, CDR2 SMNVEV (reference sequence). CDR3 sequence: CASTLRDRGAPKPQHF. DNA for the CDR3: TGTGCCAGCACCCTCCGGGACAGGGGCGCCCCTAAGCCCCAGCATTTT.

Notes on this clonotype: This beta chain lies outside the target of a library built for alpha chains; its clone size means little. CDR3 residues: CASRRGESYEQYF. CDR3 DNA sequence: TGTGCCAGCAGAAGGGGTGAGTCCTACGAGCAGTACTTC. J is TRBJ2-7 and V is TRBV6-1; a weak D match, TRBD1 (5 bases). Trimming shortened V by 6 bases and J by 1 base, and 10 bases separated the two germline ends. CDR3 size: 13 residues. The germline V gene encodes CDR1 MNHNS and CDR2 SASEGT.

Concerning this clonotype: A library made for alpha chains picked up this beta chain off target, so its size means little. The chain combines TRBV14 with TRBJ2-7; possibly TRBD1 for D (6 bases). Germline V CDR1 and CDR2: SGHDN, FVKESK. V gave up 4 bases and J gave up 3 bases, with 10 bases separating them. The CDR3 has 13 residues. The CDR3 nucleotides read TGTGCCAGCAGCCTCTTACAGGGCTACGAGCAGTACTTC. It translates to CASSLLQGYEQYF.

This clonotype was detected many times. Little can be read into the size of this beta chain, an off-target read in a library designed for alpha chains. This chain links TRBV6-2 or TRBV6-3 with TRBJ2-6; D possibly corresponds to TRBD1 (6 bases). Germline assignment: CDR1 MNHEY and CDR2 SVGEGT. This CDR3 is built from 16 residues. V lost 0 bases and J 4 bases, leaving 10 bases between the germline ends. The CDR3 sequence: CASSYSTGWGANVLTF. The CDR3 nucleotides are TGTGCCAGCAGTTACTCCACAGGGTGGGGGGCCAACGTCCTGACTTTC.

This clonotype was observed many times. This beta chain appears as a stray read in a library generated for alpha chains; its size is not informative. The rearrangement uses TRBV7-8 and TRBJ2-1; D remains unclear. V lost 4 bases and J 4 bases, leaving 2 bases between the germline ends. The CDR3 extends over 11 amino acids. Germline V CDR1 and CDR2: SGHVS, FQNEAQ. This CDR3 is CASSYYNEQFF. Here the CDR3 DNA reads TGTGCCAGCAGCTATTACAATGAGCAGTTCTTC.

This clonotype was seen ten or more times. The library was prepared for alpha chains; this beta chain is a stray read, so its frequency means little. This sequence joins TRBV6-2 or TRBV6-3 and TRBJ2-7; D is ambiguous. CDR1 MNHEY and CDR2 SVGEGT come from the germline V gene. The ends were cut back, 2 bases at V and 7 bases at J, with 9 bases in the middle. The CDR3 covers 12 residues. CDR3 in amino acids: CASSYTLGEQYF. For the CDR3, the DNA is TGTGCCAGCAGTTACACTCTGGGGGAGCAGTACTTC.

This clonotype qualifies as medium-sized. For a library built for alpha chains, this beta chain is a stray read; little rests on its size. The chain is built from TRBV6-5 and TRBJ2-5; D ambiguous. Trimming shortened V by 2 bases and J by 5 bases, and 9 bases separated the two germline ends. The CDR3 length is 13 residues. Germline assignment: CDR1 MNHEY and CDR2 SVGAGI. The CDR3 loop is CASSYAGLETQYF. In nucleotides, the CDR3 is TGTGCCAGCAGTTACGCCGGGTTGGAGACCCAGTACTTC.

By sample fraction, this clonotype is medium-sized (0.01 to 0.1%). This beta chain was picked up by a library intended for alpha chains and is off target, so its count carries little meaning. V gene TRBV27 combines with J gene TRBJ2-2; D remains unclear. The CDR3 totals 14 residues. The V end was cut by 2 bases, the J end by 4 bases, with 8 bases between. Germline-derived CDR1 and CDR2 are MNHEY and SMNVEV (reference sequence). DNA for the CDR3: TGTGCCAGCAGTTTAGCGAGGTTCACCGGGGAGCTGTTTTTT. It encodes CASSLARFTGELFF.